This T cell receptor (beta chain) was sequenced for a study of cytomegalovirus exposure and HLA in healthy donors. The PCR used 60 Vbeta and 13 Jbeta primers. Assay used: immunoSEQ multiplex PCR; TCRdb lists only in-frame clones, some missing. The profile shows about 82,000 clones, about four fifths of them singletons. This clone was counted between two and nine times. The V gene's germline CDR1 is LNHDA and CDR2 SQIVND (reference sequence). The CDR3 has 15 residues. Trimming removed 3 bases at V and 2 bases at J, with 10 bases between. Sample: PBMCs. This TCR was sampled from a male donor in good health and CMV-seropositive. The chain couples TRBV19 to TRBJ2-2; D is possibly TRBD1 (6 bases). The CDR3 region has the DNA TGTGCCAGTAGTATCTGGGGGCTCAACACCGGGGAGCTGTTTTTT. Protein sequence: CASSIWGLNTGELFF.